The 29 T cell receptor beta chains in this list originate from one sample, sequenced in a study of T-cell memory formation after mild COVID-19. MiXCR, applied by TCRdb to the 5' RACE reads, yields one record per CDR3 protein. This sample has fewer than 450,000 distinct CDR3 sequences; roughly 21% occur once, and the top ten carry around an eighth. Sample: PBMCs or a T cell subset sorted from them (not recorded which). All receptors come from an adult woman who had mild COVID-19 (a few samples of this study predate the infection). Cell type and time point are not known.

The chain links TRBV4-1 to TRBJ2-5; D not resolved. Trimming left V 5 bases short and J 1 base short, with 14 bases between. Germline-derived CDR1 and CDR2 are MGHRA and YSYEKL. The CDR3 contains 15 residues. The CDR3, as DNA: TGCGCCAGCAGCGGATTAGGTGTCTTCCAAGAGACCCAGTACTTC. Protein sequence: CASSGLGVFQETQYF.

A few counts support this clonotype. V gene TRBV7-9 combines with J gene TRBJ2-6, with TRBD1 matching over 10 bases. The germline V gene has CDR1 SEHNR and CDR2 FQNEAQ (reference sequence). The CDR3 extends over 16 amino acids. The V and J ends lost 4 bases and 4 bases, in that order; junction bases with no gene match: 4. CDR3 in DNA: TGTGCCAGCAGCTCGACAGGGGGCGCAGGGGCCAACGTCCTGACTTTC. Translated, it gives CASSSTGGAGANVLTF.

This clonotype was found a few times. This chain uses TRBV12-3 or TRBV12-4 with TRBJ2-7, with D perhaps TRBD1 or TRBD2 (5 bases each). The CDR3 has 15 amino acids. The V gene lost 5 bases and the J gene lost 4 bases, with 18 bases spanning the gap. The CDR3 DNA is TGTGCCAGCAGTGACGGTGGGGGTTCTGGGTACGAGCAGTACTTC. Its protein is CASSDGGGSGYEQYF.

The chain links TRBV25-1 to TRBJ1-1; no clear D. This CDR3 contains 13 residues. V lost 3 bases to trimming and J lost 11 bases, with 16 bases between them. Germline loops: CDR1 MGHDK, CDR2 SYGVNS. The CDR3 sequence: CASSDLGRIEAFF. The CDR3 bases are TGTGCCAGCAGTGACCTTGGACGGATCGAGGCTTTCTTT. Combining the CDR3 with reference TRBV25-1 and TRBJ1-1 gives the whole variable domain EADIYQTPRYLVIGTGKKITLECSQTMGHDKMYWYQQDPGMELHLIHYSYGVNSTEKGDLSSESTVSRIRTEHFPLTLESARPSHTSQYLCASSDLGRIEAFFGQGTRLTVV.

The chain has TRBV9 and TRBJ1-2; D unresolved. V was cut by 0 bases and J by 3 bases, with 6 bases left in between. CDR3 size: 13 residues. Germline CDR1 is SGDLS and CDR2 is YYNGEE. The CDR3 nucleotides are TGTGCCAGCAGCGTAGGGGAGGACTATGGCTACACCTTC. Amino acid sequence: CASSVGEDYGYTF.

Details on this clonotype: The junction does not match germline at one end; this may be a read error. The chain joins TRBV7-9 to TRBJ2-1, with 7 bases lining up with TRBD1. The length of the CDR3 is 14 residues. Germline lookup yields CDR1 SEHNR and CDR2 FQNEAQ (reference sequence). CDR3 amino acids: CARSSVTGIDEQFF. CDR3 DNA sequence: TGTGCCAGAAGCTCCGTGACAGGGATCGATGAGCAGTTCTTC.

This clonotype occurred a few times. The V gene is TRBV12-3 or TRBV12-4, the J gene TRBJ2-7; D is ambiguous. V gave up 3 bases and J gave up 4 bases, with 13 bases separating them. CDR3 length equals 14 residues. The CDR3: CASSFGPMTYEQYF. The CDR3 coding sequence is TGTGCCAGCAGTTTTGGGCCCATGACATACGAGCAGTACTTC.

This clonotype showed up many times. The chain is built from TRBV29-1 and TRBJ1-1; possible D gene TRBD1, 6 bases. Trimming removed 2 bases at V and 5 bases at J, with 12 bases between. This CDR3 has 13 residues. In germline, CDR1 is SQVTM, CDR2 ANQGSEA. This CDR3 reads CSVELGGRTEAFF. CDR3 sequence (DNA): TGCAGCGTTGAACTGGGGGGCCGGACTGAAGCTTTCTTT.

This clonotype was counted a few times. The chain joins TRBV5-5 to TRBJ1-1; 9 bases align to TRBD1. The CDR3 has 16 amino acids. V shed 2 bases, J shed 4 bases, and the junction held 9 bases outside the gene matches. The germline CDR1 and CDR2 sequences are SGHKS and YYEKEE (reference sequence). CDR3 residues: CASSFTGTGGFTEAFF. For the CDR3, the DNA is TGTGCCAGCAGCTTTACTGGAACAGGGGGCTTCACTGAAGCTTTCTTT.

This clonotype has only a few counts. This rearrangement joins TRBV7-8 to TRBJ1-5; 7 nucleotides align to TRBD1. Germline V gene sequence: CDR1 SGHVS, CDR2 FQNEAQ. J was trimmed by 1 base and V by 2 bases; bases with no gene match: 11. The CDR3 spans 18 residues. CDR3 in DNA: TGTGCCAGCAGCTTAACCGAGGAGGGGGCGGCCAGCAATCAGCCCCAGCATTTT. Amino acids: CASSLTEEGAASNQPQHF.

This clonotype was observed a few times. J is TRBJ1-6 and V is TRBV20-1; D is uncertain. The V and J ends lost 0 bases and 3 bases respectively, with 6 bases between them. There are 14 residues in the CDR3. Germline V lookup: CDR1 DFQATT, CDR2 SNEGSKA (reference sequence). The CDR3 region is CSARDSGYNSPLHF. In DNA, the CDR3 is TGCAGTGCTAGAGATAGTGGCTATAATTCACCCCTCCACTTT.

There are a few counts of this clonotype. V and J are TRBV20-1 and TRBJ2-7; the match to TRBD2 covers 9 bases. CDR1 is DFQATT, CDR2 SNEGSKA, per germline (reference sequence). V shed 0 bases and J 3 bases; nucleotides not matched to a gene: 9. The CDR3 runs to 16 residues. The CDR3 DNA sequence: TGCAGTGCTAGAGATAGGGCTAGCGGGGTCCACTACGAGCAGTACTTC. This translates into CSARDRASGVHYEQYF.

This clonotype was detected a few times. The chain has TRBV7-9 and TRBJ2-3, with 11 bases that match TRBD2. The CDR3 consists of 17 residues. J gave up 1 base and V 6 bases, and 9 bases lay outside the gene matches. Germline loops: CDR1 SEHNR, CDR2 FQNEAQ (reference sequence). CDR3 bases: TGTGCCAGCAGTGGGACTAGCGGTTTCTCGGGCACAGATACGCAGTATTTT. It encodes CASSGTSGFSGTDTQYF.

The chain links TRBV7-9 to TRBJ2-1, with 9 bases identical to TRBD1. The CDR3 runs 16 residues. Germline V lookup: CDR1 SEHNR, CDR2 FQNEAQ (reference sequence). After removal of 1 base from V and 7 bases from J, the junction contained 8 bases not matched to a gene. This chain's CDR3 is CASSLVGLGQGNEQFF. CDR3 nucleotide sequence: TGTGCCAGCAGCTTAGTAGGCCTGGGACAGGGAAATGAGCAGTTCTTC. Variable domain in full (rest from reference TRBV7-9 and TRBJ2-1): DTGVSQNPRHKITKRGQNVTFRCDPISEHNRLYWYRQTLGQGPEFLTYFQNEAQLEKSRLLSDRFSAERPKGSFSTLEIQRTEQGDSAMYLCASSLVGLGQGNEQFFGPGTRLTVL.

The J gene is TRBJ2-5, the V gene TRBV10-3, with a possible D match to TRBD1 (6 bases). The CDR3 loop spans 16 amino acids. Germline V gene data show CDR1 as ENHRY and CDR2 as SYGVKD. The ends were cut back, 4 bases at V and 1 base at J, with 16 bases in the middle. CDR3 DNA sequence: TGTGCCATCAGTGGTCGGCAGGGGAGCTTCCAAGAGACCCAGTACTTC. This gives the protein CAISGRQGSFQETQYF.

In its sample, this clonotype was seen a few times. The rearrangement uses TRBV7-9 and TRBJ2-7, with D uncertain. Germline V gene lookup returns CDR1 SEHNR and CDR2 FQNEAQ (reference sequence). The CDR3 is made up of 15 amino acids. V was trimmed by 5 bases and J by 7 bases, leaving 21 bases between them. The CDR3 here is CASSTSIGSDGEQYF. The DNA of the CDR3 is TGTGCCAGCAGCACCTCGATCGGGTCAGACGGGGAGCAGTACTTC.

The chain joins TRBV7-9 to TRBJ2-1; TRBD1 aligns across 7 bases. Losses at the gene ends were 5 bases for V and 3 bases for J; bases not matched to a gene: 4. CDR1 and CDR2 (germline): SEHNR, FQNEAQ (reference sequence). CDR3 length: 14 amino acids. Here the CDR3 reads CASSTRTGYNEQFF. The CDR3 coding sequence is TGTGCCAGCAGCACAAGGACAGGCTACAATGAGCAGTTCTTC.

This clonotype was seen just once. This chain connects TRBV29-1 to TRBJ1-2, with no clear D. The ends were cut back, 3 bases at V and 5 bases at J, with 13 bases in the middle. Germline V gene data show CDR1 as SQVTM and CDR2 as ANQGSEA. The CDR3 is 13 amino acids. CDR3 sequence: CSVDRLGGYGYTF. Here the CDR3 DNA reads TGCAGCGTTGATAGGTTAGGAGGGTATGGCTACACCTTC. Combining the CDR3 with reference TRBV29-1 and TRBJ1-2 gives the whole variable domain SAVISQKPSRDICQRGTSLTIQCQVDSQVTMMFWYRQQPGQSLTLIATANQGSEATYESGFVIDKFPISRPNLTFSTLTVSNMSPEDSSIYLCSVDRLGGYGYTFGSGTRLTVV.

The genes are TRBV5-1 and TRBJ1-4, with a weak D call TRBD1 (5 bases). Germline values: CDR1 SGHRS, CDR2 YFSETQ. Trimming removed 0 bases from V and 7 bases from J, with 10 bases in between. This CDR3 is 14 amino acids long. DNA of the CDR3: TGCGCCAGCAGCTTGGAACTGGGGGGTGAAAAACTGTTTTTT. Protein: CASSLELGGEKLFF.

The chain employs TRBV4-3 and TRBJ2-2, with 8 bases fitting TRBD1. The CDR3 sequence is 16 residues long. The J segment lost 7 bases and the V segment lost 1 base, leaving 8 bases of the junction unmatched. Germline-derived CDR1 and CDR2 are LGHNA and YSLEER. CDR3 protein: CASSQGATGVSGELFF. Here the CDR3 DNA reads TGCGCCAGCAGCCAAGGGGCGACAGGGGTGAGCGGGGAGCTGTTTTTT.

The table lists this clonotype with many counts. J is TRBJ1-6 and V is TRBV5-1, with 8 bases identical to TRBD1. This CDR3 has 14 residues. The J segment lost 5 bases and the V segment lost 5 bases, leaving 3 bases of the junction unmatched. Germline CDR1 reads SGHRS; CDR2 reads YFSETQ. The CDR3: CASRRGQDNSPLHF. The DNA of the CDR3 is TGCGCCAGCAGAAGGGGACAGGATAATTCACCCCTCCACTTT.

The chain joins TRBV7-3 to TRBJ2-3; D may be TRBD1 (5 bases). Germline V gives CDR1 SGHTA, CDR2 FQGTGA. The V end lost 1 base, the J end lost 4 bases, and 15 bases lay between the germline ends. This CDR3 has 16 residues. Here the CDR3 reads CASSLNGAGMADTQYF. CDR3 bases: TGTGCCAGCAGCTTAAATGGGGCAGGGATGGCAGATACGCAGTATTTT.

The chain uses TRBV7-2 and TRBJ2-6, with 7 bases fitting TRBD1. The J segment lost 2 bases and the V segment lost 5 bases, leaving 3 bases of the junction unmatched. This CDR3 is built from 15 residues. The germline V gene encodes CDR1 SGHTA and CDR2 FQGNSA. The CDR3 spells CASSPGGTGANVLTF. In nucleotides, the CDR3 is TGTGCCAGCAGCCCAGGGGGTACTGGGGCCAACGTCCTGACTTTC. Combining the CDR3 with reference TRBV7-2 and TRBJ2-6 gives the whole variable domain GAGVSQSPSNKVTEKGKDVELRCDPISGHTALYWYRQSLGQGLEFLIYFQGNSAPDKSGLPSDRFSAERTGGSVSTLTIQRTQQEDSAVYLCASSPGGTGANVLTFGAGSRLTVL.

This clonotype has more than one count but fewer than ten. The rearrangement uses TRBV4-3 and TRBJ1-1, with a tentative D call TRBD1 (5 bases). The V and J ends lost 2 bases and 3 bases respectively, with 10 bases between them. This CDR3 comprises 14 residues. Looked up from germline, CDR1 is LGHNA and CDR2 is YSLEER. CDR3 residues: CASSQYEGHTEAFF. CDR3 in DNA: TGCGCCAGCAGCCAATACGAGGGACACACTGAAGCTTTCTTT.

This clonotype was seen a few times. V gene TRBV7-9 combines with J gene TRBJ2-5; the D gene is possibly TRBD2 (6 bases). CDR1 is SEHNR and CDR2 is FQNEAQ in the germline V gene (reference sequence). CDR3 size: 13 residues. V lost 3 bases, J lost 4 bases, and 9 bases lay in between. CDR3 in DNA: TGTGCCAGCAGCTTTCGGGAGTTAGAGACCCAGTACTTC. Translation gives CASSFRELETQYF.

This chain uses TRBV6-5 with TRBJ2-5, with D perhaps TRBD1 or TRBD2 (5 bases each). Trimming stripped 5 bases from V and 2 bases from J, with 18 bases between. Germline V gene data show CDR1 as MNHEY and CDR2 as SVGAGI. The CDR3 is made up of 16 amino acids. CDR3 coding DNA: TGTGCCAGCAGTAGGGGCCCTGGAGGCCTGCAAGAGACCCAGTACTTC. Translating it yields CASSRGPGGLQETQYF.

This clonotype was found many times. The chain uses TRBV19 and TRBJ2-1; TRBD1 is a possible D gene (5 bases). Per the germline V gene, CDR1 is LNHDA and CDR2 is SQIVND (reference sequence). V shed 3 bases and J shed 8 bases, with 17 bases lying between them. The length of the CDR3 is 15 residues. The CDR3 protein is CASSIDVRALDEQFF. CDR3 bases: TGTGCCAGTAGTATCGATGTCAGGGCCCTTGATGAGCAGTTCTTC.

In this sample, this clonotype turned up many times. The chain joins TRBV5-6 to TRBJ2-1; no reliable D call. This CDR3 comprises 11 residues. Between the trimmed V and J ends, which lost 3 bases and 15 bases, there was a span of 13 bases. The germline V gene encodes CDR1 SGHDT and CDR2 YYEEEE. CDR3 residues: CASSSYNEWFF. Written as DNA, the CDR3 is TGTGCCAGCAGCTCCTACAATGAGTGGTTCTTC.

Ten or more counts support this clonotype. The V and J genes are TRBV10-3 and TRBJ2-7; 9 positions match TRBD2. In germline, CDR1 is ENHRY, CDR2 SYGVKD. The CDR3 has 15 residues. V lost 3 bases to trimming and J lost 3 bases; unmatched junction nucleotides: 6. CDR3 sequence reads: CAISDGGSGGYEQYF. CDR3 bases: TGTGCCATCAGTGACGGTGGTAGCGGGGGCTACGAGCAGTACTTC.